The rows below give T cell receptor beta chains drawn from one sample of a study of pediatric ulcerative colitis. TCRdb's copy holds only in-frame clones and misses some; the assay was immunoSEQ multiplex PCR. Of approximately 40,000 clones listed, about 75% are singletons. The sequencing sample was made of gut tissue. These receptors were obtained from a boy aged 5-17 years with severe ulcerative colitis. The CDR3 runs from the conserved cysteine through the conserved F or W. A D gene is named only where the DNA matches it firmly.

- | TRBJ2-2 | TRBV7-2 | CASSLAVSNTGELFF
- | TRBJ2-5 | TRBV29-1 | CSDIPGDQETQYF
TRBD1 | TRBJ2-3 | TRBV27 | CASSFTGGDTQYF
- | TRBJ2-2 | TRBV7-9 | CASSNLARINTGELFF
TRBD1 | TRBJ1-2 | TRBV5-4 | CASSLGTGGFGYTF
- | TRBJ2-7 | TRBV6-1 | CASSVRSKGYEQYF
- | TRBJ2-3 | TRBV9 | CASSPHEGRDTQYF
TRBD1 | TRBJ2-2 | TRBV5-1 | CASSLAGGSGELFF
- | TRBJ1-2 | TRBV28 | CASSLWTGYGYTF
- | TRBJ1-6 | TRBV10-3 | CAISVSGSPLHF
- | TRBJ1-4 | TRBV5-4 | CASSFRGNEKLFF
- | TRBJ2-7 | TRBV19 | CASSNKQRPPYEQYF
- | TRBJ1-2 | TRBV11-2 | CASTPGAANYGYTF
TRBD1 | TRBJ2-7 | TRBV5-4 | CASSRQGPDEQYF
- | TRBJ1-5 | TRBV28 | CASTQLRVQPQHF
TRBD1 | TRBJ1-6 | TRBV6-1 | CASSDAPDRTSPLHF
- | TRBJ1-4 | TRBV15 | CATSRRPDYEKLFF
TRBD1 | TRBJ1-1 | TRBV13 | CASSLGEGAGTEAFF
- | TRBJ2-5 | TRBV27 | CASSGRDSLWGTQYF
TRBD1 | TRBJ1-6 | TRBV2 | CASSEYGTGTNSPLHF
TRBD1 | TRBJ1-5 | TRBV2 | CASSESTGSQPQHF
- | TRBJ2-2 | TRBV7-3 | CASSSRQMRELFF
- | TRBJ1-1 | TRBV4-1 | CASSQDSTERDEAFF
- | TRBJ2-3 | TRBV5-1 | CASSLGQNTDTQYF
- | TRBJ1-3 | TRBV6-1 | CASSGGLIGSGNTIYF
- | TRBJ2-7 | TRBV30 | CAWSVSGGPYEQYF
- | TRBJ2-7 | TRBV28 | CASSSIQGSGVPVQYF
TRBD1 | TRBJ1-5 | TRBV19 | CASSIVGQGGQPQHF
- | TRBJ1-1 | TRBV2 | CASMPDRTFETTEAFF
TRBD1 | TRBJ2-7 | TRBV19 | CASKTQPSNRGLVYEQYF
- | TRBJ1-3 | TRBV6-5 | CASLLSGNTIYF
- | TRBJ1-2 | TRBV2 | CASNNRAKNGYTF